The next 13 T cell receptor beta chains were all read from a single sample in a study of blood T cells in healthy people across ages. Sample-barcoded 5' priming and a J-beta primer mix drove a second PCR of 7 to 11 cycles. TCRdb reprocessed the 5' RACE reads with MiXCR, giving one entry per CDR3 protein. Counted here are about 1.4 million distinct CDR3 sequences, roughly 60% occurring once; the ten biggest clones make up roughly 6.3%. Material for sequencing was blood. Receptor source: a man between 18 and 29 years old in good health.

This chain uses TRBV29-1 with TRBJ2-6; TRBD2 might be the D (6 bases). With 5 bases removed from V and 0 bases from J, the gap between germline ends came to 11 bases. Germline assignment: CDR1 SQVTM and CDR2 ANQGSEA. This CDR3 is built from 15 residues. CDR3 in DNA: TGCAGCGTTCCATGGGGGGACTCTGGGGCCAACGTCCTGACTTTC. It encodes CSVPWGDSGANVLTF.

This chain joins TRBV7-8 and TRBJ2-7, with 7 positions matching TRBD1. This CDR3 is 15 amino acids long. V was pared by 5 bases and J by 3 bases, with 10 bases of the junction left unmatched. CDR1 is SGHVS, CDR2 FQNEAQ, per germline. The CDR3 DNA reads TGTGCCAGCAGCCCACCGGCAGGGGGAAGCTACGAGCAGTACTTC. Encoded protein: CASSPPAGGSYEQYF.

For the CDR3, the DNA is TGCAGTGCTAGAGACCCCGGACCGGTATCCTACGAGCAGTACTTC. Its protein product is CSARDPGPVSYEQYF. The J gene is TRBJ2-7, the V gene TRBV20-1; D gene ambiguous. The V end was cut by 0 bases, the J end by 1 base, with 13 bases between. The V gene's germline CDR1 is DFQATT and CDR2 SNEGSKA (reference sequence). The CDR3 loop spans 15 amino acids.

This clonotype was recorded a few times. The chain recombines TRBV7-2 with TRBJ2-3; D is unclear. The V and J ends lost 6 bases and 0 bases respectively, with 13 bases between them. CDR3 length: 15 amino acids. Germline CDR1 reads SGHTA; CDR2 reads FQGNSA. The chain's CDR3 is CASSSPGRSTDTQYF. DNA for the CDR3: TGTGCCAGCAGTTCCCCGGGTCGTAGCACAGATACGCAGTATTTT.

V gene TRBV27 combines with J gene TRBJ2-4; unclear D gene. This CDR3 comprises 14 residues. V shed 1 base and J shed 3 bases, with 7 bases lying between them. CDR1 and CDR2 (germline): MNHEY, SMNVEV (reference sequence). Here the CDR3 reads CASSLYPDKNIQYF. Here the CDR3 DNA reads TGTGCCAGCAGTTTATATCCAGACAAAAACATTCAGTACTTC.

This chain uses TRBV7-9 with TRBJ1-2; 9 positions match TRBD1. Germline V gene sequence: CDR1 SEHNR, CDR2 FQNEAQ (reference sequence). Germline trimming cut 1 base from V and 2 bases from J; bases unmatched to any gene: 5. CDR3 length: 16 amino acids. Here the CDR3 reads CASSLVGDRENYGYTF. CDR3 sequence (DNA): TGTGCCAGCAGCTTAGTTGGGGACAGGGAAAACTATGGCTACACCTTC.

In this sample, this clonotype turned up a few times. The CDR3 sequence: CASNPSGGYNEQFF. DNA of the CDR3: TGTGCCAGCAACCCTAGCGGGGGATACAATGAGCAGTTCTTC. The genes are TRBV12-3 or TRBV12-4 and TRBJ2-1; 10 nucleotides agree with TRBD2. Germline trimming cut 7 bases from V and 4 bases from J; bases unmatched to any gene: 4. This CDR3 has 14 amino acids.

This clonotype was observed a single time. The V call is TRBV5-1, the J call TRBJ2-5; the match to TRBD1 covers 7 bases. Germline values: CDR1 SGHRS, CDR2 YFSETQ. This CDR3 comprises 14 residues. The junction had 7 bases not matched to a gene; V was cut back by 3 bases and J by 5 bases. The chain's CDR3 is CASSSQGGRETQYF. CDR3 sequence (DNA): TGCGCCAGCAGCTCTCAAGGGGGCAGGGAGACCCAGTACTTC.

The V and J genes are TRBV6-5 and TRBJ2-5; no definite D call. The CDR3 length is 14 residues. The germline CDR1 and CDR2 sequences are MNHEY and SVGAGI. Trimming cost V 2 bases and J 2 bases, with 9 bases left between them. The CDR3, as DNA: TGTGCCAGCAGTTACATTAACTCACAAGAGACCCAGTACTTC. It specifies CASSYINSQETQYF.

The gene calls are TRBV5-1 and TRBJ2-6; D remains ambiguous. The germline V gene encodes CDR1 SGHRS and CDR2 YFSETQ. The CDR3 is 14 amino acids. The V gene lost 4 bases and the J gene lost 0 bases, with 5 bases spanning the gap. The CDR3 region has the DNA TGCGCCAGCAGCATTGGCTCTGGGGCCAACGTCCTGACTTTC. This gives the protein CASSIGSGANVLTF.

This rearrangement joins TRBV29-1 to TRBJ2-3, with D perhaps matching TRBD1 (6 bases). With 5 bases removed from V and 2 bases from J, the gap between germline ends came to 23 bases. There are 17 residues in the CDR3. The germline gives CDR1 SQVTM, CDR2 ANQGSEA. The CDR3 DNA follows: TGCAGCGTTAGGGGGACACCGGGCCCCAGTGACACAGATACGCAGTATTTT. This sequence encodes CSVRGTPGPSDTDTQYF.

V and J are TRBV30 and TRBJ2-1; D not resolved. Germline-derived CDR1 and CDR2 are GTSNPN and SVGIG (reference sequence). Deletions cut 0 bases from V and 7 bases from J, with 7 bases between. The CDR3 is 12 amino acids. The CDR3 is CAWSVVVNEQFF. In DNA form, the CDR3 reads TGTGCCTGGAGTGTAGTGGTGAATGAGCAGTTCTTC.

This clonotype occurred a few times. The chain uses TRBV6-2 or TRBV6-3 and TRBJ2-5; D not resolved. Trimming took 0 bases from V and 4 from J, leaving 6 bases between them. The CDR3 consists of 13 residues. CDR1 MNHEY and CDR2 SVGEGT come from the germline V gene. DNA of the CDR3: TGTGCCAGCAGTTACTCTCCGCTAGAGACCCAGTACTTC. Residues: CASSYSPLETQYF.